This TCR beta chain emerged from a study of CD8+ T cells in alopecia areata. For the study at large: The protocol delivered tofacitinib for 6 to 18 months, then withdrew it for 6 months. General study points: Persistence of many expanded lesional clones was seen in scalp and blood during tofacitinib. Patients shared TCRs less clearly than mice did, possibly owing to HLA.

The table lists this clone with a count of one. Its matching antigen is unknown. The V gene end was trimmed by 1 base and the J gene end by 8 bases; junction bases not matched to a gene: 10. The CDR3 is made up of 16 amino acids. CDR1 LGHNA and CDR2 YSLEER come from the germline V gene. The sample's treatment: oral pan-JAK inhibitor, 5-10 mg twice daily. Peripheral blood, together with lesional scalp punch biopsies, was collected from alopecia areata patients. In each case, RNA was isolated and then reverse transcribed into cDNA as the sequencing template. Profiled with immunoSEQ multiplex PCR; TCRdb holds only in-frame clones, not every one. This repertoire shows tens of thousands of clones, over 70% found once; its top ten account for approximately 15%.

The sample here was CD8+ T cells sorted from blood, taken around week 44, from a patient treated with tofacitinib. The chain couples TRBV4-3 to TRBJ2-1; 8 bases fit TRBD1. The TCR comes from a human donor with alopecia areata. The chain's CDR3 is CASSQARGTGGDEQFF. The CDR3, as DNA: TGCGCCAGCAGCCAAGCCCGAGGGACAGGCGGGGATGAGCAGTTCTTC.